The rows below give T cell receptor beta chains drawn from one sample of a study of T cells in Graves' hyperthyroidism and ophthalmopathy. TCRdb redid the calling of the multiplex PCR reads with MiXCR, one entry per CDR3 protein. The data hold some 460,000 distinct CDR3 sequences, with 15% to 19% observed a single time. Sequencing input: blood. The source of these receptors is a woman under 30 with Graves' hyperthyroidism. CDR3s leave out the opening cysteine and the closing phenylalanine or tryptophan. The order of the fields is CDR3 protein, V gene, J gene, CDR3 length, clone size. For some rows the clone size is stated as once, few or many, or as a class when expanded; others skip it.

CDR3aa: ASSLFQGGHEQY; v_gene: TRBV5-1; j_gene: TRBJ2-7; len: 12; abundance: many
CDR3aa: ASSQVWTGTYNEQF; v_gene: TRBV4-1; j_gene: TRBJ2-1; len: 14; abundance: many
CDR3aa: ASSQGGLSNEKLF; v_gene: TRBV14; j_gene: TRBJ1-4; len: 13; abundance: many
CDR3aa: SAPDLYNEQF; v_gene: TRBV20-1; j_gene: TRBJ2-1; len: 10; abundance: many
CDR3aa: ASSPKGTGQYGYT; v_gene: TRBV9; j_gene: TRBJ1-2; len: 13; abundance: many
CDR3aa: ASSVGPNEQF; v_gene: TRBV9; j_gene: TRBJ2-1; len: 10; abundance: few
CDR3aa: ASSQAPSYPYNEQF; v_gene: TRBV4-2; j_gene: TRBJ2-1; len: 14; abundance: many
CDR3aa: SAQTGLNQPQH; v_gene: TRBV20-1; j_gene: TRBJ1-5; len: 11; abundance: many
CDR3aa: ASSMAGGGQAWGYT; v_gene: TRBV19; j_gene: TRBJ1-2; len: 14; abundance: many
CDR3aa: ASTQDSSYNEQF; v_gene: TRBV7-2; j_gene: TRBJ2-1; len: 12; abundance: many
CDR3aa: ASSGEGAYNEKLF; v_gene: TRBV5-1; j_gene: TRBJ1-4; len: 13; abundance: few
CDR3aa: ASSLSPGLAGGRRNEQF; v_gene: TRBV19; j_gene: TRBJ2-1; len: 17; abundance: many
CDR3aa: ASNPRGGAGNEQF; v_gene: TRBV12-3/TRBV12-4; j_gene: TRBJ2-1; len: 13; abundance: many
CDR3aa: ASSLNGRPYSYNEQF; v_gene: TRBV18; j_gene: TRBJ2-1; len: 15; abundance: -
CDR3aa: SATPGNEQF; v_gene: TRBV20-1; j_gene: TRBJ2-1; len: 9; abundance: many
CDR3aa: ASSPRQRLNTEAF; v_gene: TRBV19; j_gene: TRBJ1-1; len: 13; abundance: many
CDR3aa: ASSPSEANTEAF; v_gene: TRBV6-1; j_gene: TRBJ1-1; len: 12; abundance: many
CDR3aa: ASSLWGGRGNTGELF; v_gene: TRBV28; j_gene: TRBJ2-2; len: 15; abundance: -
CDR3aa: ASSKTSGGKRYNEQF; v_gene: TRBV11-3; j_gene: TRBJ2-1; len: 15; abundance: -
CDR3aa: ASSHTGGSRGYT; v_gene: TRBV6-1; j_gene: TRBJ1-2; len: 12; abundance: many
CDR3aa: ASSLAPYGTSTDTQY; v_gene: TRBV7-2; j_gene: TRBJ2-3; len: 15; abundance: many
CDR3aa: ASSPQEESSYNSPLH; v_gene: TRBV18; j_gene: TRBJ1-6; len: 15; abundance: many
CDR3aa: SAKGLLAGDGNIQY; v_gene: TRBV20-1; j_gene: TRBJ2-4; len: 14; abundance: -
CDR3aa: ASSARRSANTGELF; v_gene: TRBV12-3/TRBV12-4; j_gene: TRBJ2-2; len: 14; abundance: many
CDR3aa: ASSHSRGRVTGELF; v_gene: TRBV12-3/TRBV12-4; j_gene: TRBJ2-2; len: 14; abundance: many
CDR3aa: ASSGGGVNQPQH; v_gene: TRBV2; j_gene: TRBJ1-5; len: 12; abundance: many
CDR3aa: ASTILAGGGNEQF; v_gene: TRBV6-1; j_gene: TRBJ2-1; len: 13; abundance: many
CDR3aa: ATSVDWGRQF; v_gene: TRBV24-1; j_gene: TRBJ2-1; len: 10; abundance: -
CDR3aa: ASSLAGAVGYT; v_gene: TRBV7-9; j_gene: TRBJ1-2; len: 11; abundance: many
CDR3aa: ASSLMAVSDTQY; v_gene: TRBV5-1; j_gene: TRBJ2-3; len: 12; abundance: many
CDR3aa: ASSTQQREKLF; v_gene: TRBV7-2; j_gene: TRBJ1-4; len: 11; abundance: many
CDR3aa: ASSFLGTNAYEQY; v_gene: TRBV7-2; j_gene: TRBJ2-7; len: 13; abundance: many
CDR3aa: AWALNSGANVLT; v_gene: TRBV30; j_gene: TRBJ2-6; len: 12; abundance: many
CDR3aa: ASSPDPGTRETQY; v_gene: TRBV27; j_gene: TRBJ2-5; len: 13; abundance: -
CDR3aa: ASSAQGANTGELF; v_gene: TRBV6-1; j_gene: TRBJ2-2; len: 13; abundance: many
CDR3aa: ASSPGTGDSPLH; v_gene: TRBV19; j_gene: TRBJ1-6; len: 12; abundance: few
CDR3aa: SARDTFGDRGEPGYGYT; v_gene: TRBV20-1; j_gene: TRBJ1-2; len: 17; abundance: few
CDR3aa: ASSAPNDFSGRGYEQF; v_gene: TRBV6-1; j_gene: TRBJ2-1; len: 16; abundance: many
CDR3aa: ASTRTGAGTEAF; v_gene: TRBV11-2; j_gene: TRBJ1-1; len: 12; abundance: few
CDR3aa: ASTPGPWSNYGYT; v_gene: TRBV19; j_gene: TRBJ1-2; len: 13; abundance: many
CDR3aa: SAKGRGRSDTQY; v_gene: TRBV29-1; j_gene: TRBJ2-3; len: 12; abundance: few
CDR3aa: ASSLGMVTSGQETQY; v_gene: TRBV13; j_gene: TRBJ2-5; len: 15; abundance: once
CDR3aa: SARGRPREGYT; v_gene: TRBV20-1; j_gene: TRBJ1-2; len: 11; abundance: many
CDR3aa: SVDRYLNYGYT; v_gene: TRBV29-1; j_gene: TRBJ1-2; len: 11; abundance: few
CDR3aa: ATSDPGSGYEQY; v_gene: TRBV24-1; j_gene: TRBJ2-7; len: 12; abundance: many
CDR3aa: ASSPGAVDGETQY; v_gene: TRBV5-6; j_gene: TRBJ2-5; len: 13; abundance: few
CDR3aa: ASSLLQDTYEQY; v_gene: TRBV5-6; j_gene: TRBJ2-7; len: 12; abundance: -
CDR3aa: SARDLSVYEQY; v_gene: TRBV20-1; j_gene: TRBJ2-7; len: 11; abundance: many
CDR3aa: ASSLPQGLREQY; v_gene: TRBV7-9; j_gene: TRBJ2-7; len: 12; abundance: many
CDR3aa: ASSPATGLLGYGYT; v_gene: TRBV5-1; j_gene: TRBJ1-2; len: 14; abundance: few
CDR3aa: ASTYGGSTDTQY; v_gene: TRBV6-1; j_gene: TRBJ2-3; len: 12; abundance: many